Presented here are 29 T cell receptor beta chains from one specimen sequenced in a study of cytomegalovirus exposure and HLA in healthy donors. It was with 60 Vbeta and 13 Jbeta primers that the PCR ran. TCRdb keeps only in-frame clones here, not all; method: immunoSEQ multiplex PCR. The sample has roughly 100,000 clones, 80% seen once; the top ten hold 6.5% to 7%. The sequenced sample consisted of PBMCs. Every receptor here comes from a man between 25 and 39 years old in good health and CMV-seropositive.

This clone has more than one count but fewer than ten. V usage is TRBV7-9 and J usage is TRBJ1-2; possible D gene TRBD1, 5 bases. Germline V gene data show CDR1 as SEHNR and CDR2 as FQNEAQ (reference sequence). The length of the CDR3 is 15 residues. Trimming pared 5 bases from V and 4 bases from J, leaving 17 bases between. CDR3 sequence (DNA): TGTGCCAGCAGCACCTTGGGAGGGGAGGTCTATGGCTACACCTTC. This gives the protein CASSTLGGEVYGYTF.

This chain connects TRBV2 to TRBJ2-3; D is perhaps TRBD1 (5 bases). Germline V gene data show CDR1 as SNHLY and CDR2 as FYNNEI. The germline V and J ends were trimmed by 5 bases and 0 bases, with 9 bases remaining between them. This CDR3 is 14 amino acids long. The CDR3 DNA sequence: TGTGCCAGCAGTTACAGGCAAAGCACAGATACGCAGTATTTT. Protein product: CASSYRQSTDTQYF.

The rearrangement links TRBV9 to TRBJ2-3; TRBD2 is a possible D gene (6 bases). This CDR3 is 13 amino acids long. Germline V CDR1 and CDR2: SGDLS, YYNGEE. Trimming shortened V by 5 bases and J by 2 bases, and 9 bases separated the two germline ends. The CDR3: CASSGDSTDTQYF. As DNA, the CDR3 is TGTGCCAGCAGTGGGGACTCCACAGATACGCAGTATTTT.

This sequence joins TRBV6-6 and TRBJ2-3; TRBD2 is a possible D gene (6 bases). The CDR3 sequence is 13 residues long. Per the germline V gene, CDR1 is MNHNY and CDR2 is SVGAGI (reference sequence). V was cut by 2 bases and J by 5 bases, with 8 bases left in between. CDR3 bases: TGTGCCAGCAGTTACCAGGGACTAGATACGCAGTATTTT. It codes for CASSYQGLDTQYF.

This chain uses TRBV5-3 with TRBJ2-7; perhaps TRBD2 as D (7 bases). TRBV5-3 is an ORF, with its function uncertain. The CDR3 runs to 17 residues. V was trimmed by 3 bases and J by 2 bases, leaving 21 bases between them. As DNA, the CDR3 is TGTGCCAGAAGCTGGGGGGGCTCCACAGCCCTAACCTACGAGCAGTACTTC. The encoded protein is CARSWGGSTALTYEQYF.

V gene TRBV29-1 combines with J gene TRBJ2-7; D is possibly TRBD1 (6 bases). The CDR3 runs 13 residues. V was trimmed by 2 bases and J by 2 bases, leaving 10 bases between them. CDR1 and CDR2 from the germline V gene are SQVTM and ANQGSEA. The CDR3 sequence: CSVETGTAYEQYF. The CDR3 nucleotides are TGCAGCGTTGAAACAGGGACGGCCTACGAGCAGTACTTC.

On this clone itself: At one end, the junction sequence differs from germline, possibly due to a read error. This sequence joins TRBV7-9 and TRBJ2-7; the match to TRBD1 covers 9 bases. This CDR3 contains 12 residues. Germline V gene data show CDR1 as SEHNR and CDR2 as FQNEAQ (reference sequence). CDR3 in amino acids: CSSSSTGGEQYF. CDR3 coding DNA: TGTTCCAGCAGCTCGACAGGGGGCGAGCAGTACTTC.

This clone came up a few times. V and J are TRBV5-1 and TRBJ1-4, with D tentatively TRBD1 (5 bases). CDR3 length: 15 amino acids. Trimming took 1 base from V and 3 from J, leaving 10 bases between them. Germline CDR1 and CDR2: SGHRS and YFSETQ. The CDR3 reads CASSLRQGANEKLFF. The CDR3 nucleotides are TGCGCCAGCAGCTTGAGGCAGGGCGCTAATGAAAAACTGTTTTTT.

This chain uses TRBV10-2 with TRBJ1-1; 11 bases map to TRBD1. The germline V gene encodes CDR1 WSHSY and CDR2 SAAADI. The CDR3 runs to 14 residues. With V trimmed by 6 bases and J by 5 bases, 5 bases remained unmatched. This chain's CDR3 is CASRKGTGGTEAFF. CDR3 nucleotide sequence: TGCGCCAGCAGAAAAGGGACAGGGGGTACTGAAGCTTTCTTT.

The chain is built from TRBV14 and TRBJ2-1; 7 nucleotides agree with TRBD2. The CDR3 loop spans 13 amino acids. The germline gives CDR1 SGHDN, CDR2 FVKESK. Germline trimming cut 3 bases from V and 9 bases from J; bases unmatched to any gene: 5. The CDR3 spells CASSQGGYGEQFF. CDR3 DNA: TGTGCCAGCAGCCAGGGGGGGTACGGTGAGCAGTTCTTC.

V and J are TRBV29-1 and TRBJ2-1; 8 positions match TRBD1. Germline V CDR1 and CDR2: SQVTM, ANQGSEA. V lost 6 bases to trimming and J lost 8 bases; unmatched junction nucleotides: 12. The CDR3 length is 14 residues. CDR3 amino acids: CSVEPGGAFDEQFF. DNA for the CDR3: TGCAGCGTCGAGCCAGGGGGCGCCTTCGATGAGCAGTTCTTC.

The chain employs TRBV5-6 and TRBJ2-5; D is possibly TRBD2 (7 bases). Trimming left V 4 bases short and J 1 base short, with 23 bases between. The CDR3 totals 18 residues. Looked up from germline, CDR1 is SGHDT and CDR2 is YYEEEE. CDR3 in DNA: TGTGCCAGCAGCGGCCGTGGGGGGGCGGGTTCAGTCCAAGAGACCCAGTACTTC. It encodes CASSGRGGAGSVQETQYF.

The V and J genes are TRBV4-3 and TRBJ1-6, with D maybe TRBD1 (5 bases). The V end was cut by 0 bases, the J end by 8 bases, with 11 bases between. CDR3 size: 15 residues. Per the germline V gene, CDR1 is LGHNA and CDR2 is YSLEER. The CDR3 DNA follows: TGCGCCAGCAGCCAAGACAGGGCCTGGGATTCACCCCTCCACTTT. Its translation: CASSQDRAWDSPLHF.

CDR3 protein: CASSPTAGTQYF. DNA for the CDR3: TGTGCCAGCAGTCCCACGGCAGGGACCCAGTACTTC. The rearrangement links TRBV27 to TRBJ2-5; D unclear. V was shortened by 5 bases and J by 7 bases, with 11 bases between the two germline ends. The CDR3 spans 12 residues. The germline V gene has CDR1 MNHEY and CDR2 SMNVEV (reference sequence).

This chain connects TRBV5-1 to TRBJ2-6; TRBD1 matches 9 bases. The CDR3 is 18 amino acids. Looked up from germline, CDR1 is SGHRS and CDR2 is YFSETQ. V lost 3 bases, J lost 4 bases, and 11 bases stayed unmatched. The CDR3 sequence: CASSSEPGTGTGANVLTF. The CDR3 DNA reads TGCGCCAGCAGCTCGGAACCAGGGACAGGGACCGGGGCCAACGTCCTGACTTTC.

The gene calls are TRBV7-9 and TRBJ2-1; 9 bases line up with TRBD2. The CDR3 consists of 16 residues. Germline V gene data show CDR1 as SEHNR and CDR2 as FQNEAQ (reference sequence). The ends lost 5 bases at V and 10 bases at J; junction bases unmatched: 15. Here the CDR3 DNA reads TGTGCCAGCAGCCGAGGGGCGGTAGCGGGGGTTCAAGAGCAGTTCTTC. Its protein product is CASSRGAVAGVQEQFF.

The chain is built from TRBV4-1 and TRBJ1-5; D gene unclear. The CDR3 sequence is 13 residues long. V lost 1 base, J lost 9 bases, and 10 bases lay in between. The germline V gene has CDR1 MGHRA and CDR2 YSYEKL. The CDR3 region is CASSQGMYGPQHF. In nucleotides, the CDR3 is TGCGCCAGCAGCCAAGGCATGTACGGGCCCCAGCATTTT.

This chain joins TRBV4-3 and TRBJ2-3; 7 positions agree with TRBD1. CDR3 length equals 16 residues. From germline, CDR1 is LGHNA and CDR2 YSLEER. Trimming took 3 bases from V and 5 from J; bases not matched to a gene: 11. In DNA, the CDR3 is TGCGCCAGCAGCCACCCCTCGAGGGGGCCGGGAGATACGCAGTATTTT. This gives the protein CASSHPSRGPGDTQYF.

The genes are TRBV5-1 and TRBJ2-7; 10 positions match TRBD1. The CDR3 loop spans 15 amino acids. Trimming cost V 0 bases and J 0 bases; bases outside gene matches: 0. Germline V CDR1 and CDR2: SGHRS, YFSETQ. The CDR3: CASSLGQGASYEQYF. The CDR3 nucleotides are TGCGCCAGCAGCTTGGGACAGGGGGCCTCCTACGAGCAGTACTTC.

The CDR3 nucleotides are TGCGCCAGCAGCTTGTTGGGTGTCCGACCGGGACAGTACAATGAGCAGTTCTTC. Protein sequence: CASSLLGVRPGQYNEQFF. The chain combines TRBV5-1 with TRBJ2-1, with TRBD1 matching over 7 bases. The V and J ends lost 1 base and 4 bases, in that order; junction bases with no gene match: 14. CDR3 length equals 18 residues. Germline V gene data show CDR1 as SGHRS and CDR2 as YFSETQ.

The chain has TRBV9 and TRBJ1-1; D remains unclear. There are 13 residues in the CDR3. The V gene's germline CDR1 is SGDLS and CDR2 YYNGEE. Trimming removed 2 bases at V and 5 bases at J, with 10 bases between. The CDR3 DNA is TGTGCCAGCAGCGTCGACCAGAGGACTGAAGCTTTCTTT. It specifies CASSVDQRTEAFF.

The genes are TRBV5-4 and TRBJ2-5; 7 positions agree with TRBD2. Unmatched junction bases numbered 7, after V lost 1 base and J lost 4 bases. Germline V lookup: CDR1 SGHNT, CDR2 YYREEE (reference sequence). This CDR3 is 15 amino acids long. Here the CDR3 reads CASSLKAGESETQYF. CDR3 sequence (DNA): TGTGCCAGCAGCTTGAAGGCGGGGGAGTCAGAGACCCAGTACTTC.

The chain is built from TRBV19 and TRBJ2-7; D perhaps matches TRBD2 (6 bases). The germline V gene encodes CDR1 LNHDA and CDR2 SQIVND (reference sequence). Between the trimmed V and J ends, which lost 2 bases and 5 bases, there was a span of 13 bases. The CDR3 totals 14 residues. CDR3 amino acids: CASSIIGGRNEQYF. The CDR3 nucleotides are TGTGCCAGTAGTATAATCGGGGGTCGCAACGAGCAGTACTTC.

V usage is TRBV30 and J usage is TRBJ2-7; TRBD1 might be the D (5 bases). Germline V CDR1 and CDR2: GTSNPN, SVGIG (reference sequence). CDR3 length: 12 amino acids. Trimming took 1 base from V and 5 from J, leaving 9 bases between them. This chain's CDR3 is CAWSEGAHEQYF. The CDR3 nucleotides are TGTGCCTGGAGTGAAGGGGCCCACGAGCAGTACTTC.

V gene TRBV28 combines with J gene TRBJ2-1; 11 nucleotides align to TRBD2. With V trimmed by 5 bases and J by 2 bases, 2 bases remained unmatched. Germline CDR1 is MDHEN and CDR2 is SYDVKM. CDR3 length: 15 amino acids. CDR3 protein: CASSGLAGTYNEQFF. The CDR3 bases are TGTGCCAGCAGTGGACTAGCGGGTACCTACAATGAGCAGTTCTTC. The whole variable domain, remainder taken from reference TRBV28 and TRBJ2-1, is DVKVTQSSRYLVKRTGEKVFLECVQDMDHENMFWYRQDPGLGLRLIYFSYDVKMKEKGDIPEGYSVSREKKERFSLILESASTNQTSMYLCASSGLAGTYNEQFFGPGTRLTVL.

In this sample, this clone turned up a few times. The V and J genes are TRBV6-6 and TRBJ1-3; perhaps TRBD1 as D (6 bases). CDR1 MNHNY and CDR2 SVGAGI come from the germline V gene (reference sequence). V lost 4 bases and J 2 bases, leaving 12 bases between the germline ends. There are 15 residues in the CDR3. The CDR3 loop reads CASSSTGKAGNTIYF. CDR3 bases: TGTGCCAGCAGTTCTACAGGGAAGGCTGGAAACACCATATATTTT.

The chain is built from TRBV28 and TRBJ2-7; 11 bases match TRBD2. The CDR3 runs to 18 residues. V lost 0 bases and J lost 0; bases outside the gene matches: 7. Germline V CDR1 and CDR2: MDHEN, SYDVKM. As DNA, the CDR3 is TGTGCCAGCAGTTTATGGTCCGGACTAGCGGGTCCCTCCTACGAGCAGTACTTC. It is translated as CASSLWSGLAGPSYEQYF.

The rearrangement links TRBV5-1 to TRBJ2-7; TRBD1 is a possible D gene (6 bases). The CDR3 is made up of 13 amino acids. V was pared by 6 bases and J by 2 bases, with 12 bases between. Germline V lookup: CDR1 SGHRS, CDR2 YFSETQ. CDR3 sequence (DNA): TGCGCCAGCACCCCGGACAGCCCCTACGAGCAGTACTTC. It translates to CASTPDSPYEQYF.

The genes are TRBV7-9 and TRBJ1-6; 11 bases match TRBD1. Unmatched junction bases numbered 5, after V lost 5 bases and J lost 8 bases. CDR1 is SEHNR, CDR2 FQNEAQ, per germline (reference sequence). This CDR3 is built from 15 residues. In DNA, the CDR3 is TGTGCCAGCAGCCTTAGGACAGGGGGCGATTCACCCCTCCACTTT. Amino acids: CASSLRTGGDSPLHF. Using reference TRBV7-9 and TRBJ1-6 for the parts outside the CDR3, the full variable domain is DTGVSQNPRHKITKRGQNVTFRCDPISEHNRLYWYRQTLGQGPEFLTYFQNEAQLEKSRLLSDRFSAERPKGSFSTLEIQRTEQGDSAMYLCASSLRTGGDSPLHFGNGTRLTVT.